A single sample gave rise to the 3 T cell receptor beta chains below, sequenced in a study of Ad26.COV2.S vaccination and SARS-CoV-2 variants. Repertoires were generated with immunoSEQ multiplex PCR, while TCRdb's copy carries only in-frame clones and drops some. Among hundreds of thousands of clones listed, roughly 90% were seen once. This sample's treatment: 15 to 20 received Ad26.COV2.S at low or high dose, single or two shots; about 5 received placebo; per-sample allocation not given. Collection of samples fell on day 63 after the first vaccine or placebo injection. The sample here was peripheral blood, taken in a trial of Ad26.COV2.S vaccine versus placebo. These receptors originate from a person between 18 and 60 years old who received the Ad26.COV2.S COVID-19 vaccine or a placebo.

This chain joins TRBV5-1 and TRBJ1-6, with D hard to call. CDR3 length: 12 residues. Germline assignment: CDR1 SGHRS and CDR2 YFSETQ. The V and J ends lost 7 bases and 7 bases respectively, with 9 bases between them. In nucleotides, the CDR3 is TGCGCCAGCGGGGATGGGAATTCACCCCTCCACTTT. It translates to CASGDGNSPLHF.

The V call is TRBV6-5, the J call TRBJ2-7; D is ambiguous. Per germline, CDR1 MNHEY and CDR2 SVGAGI. The CDR3 runs 12 residues. Deletions cut 0 bases from V and 6 bases from J, with 6 bases between. The CDR3 reads CASSYSTGEQYF. Here the CDR3 DNA reads TGTGCCAGCAGTTACTCGACGGGCGAGCAGTACTTC.

The J gene is TRBJ1-4, the V gene TRBV12-3 or TRBV12-4; no reliable D call. This CDR3 has 12 residues. V lost 8 bases, J lost 8 bases, and 12 bases lay in between. The CDR3 is CASGHFLEKLFF. The CDR3 DNA is TGTGCCAGCGGGCACTTCCTAGAAAAACTGTTTTTT.